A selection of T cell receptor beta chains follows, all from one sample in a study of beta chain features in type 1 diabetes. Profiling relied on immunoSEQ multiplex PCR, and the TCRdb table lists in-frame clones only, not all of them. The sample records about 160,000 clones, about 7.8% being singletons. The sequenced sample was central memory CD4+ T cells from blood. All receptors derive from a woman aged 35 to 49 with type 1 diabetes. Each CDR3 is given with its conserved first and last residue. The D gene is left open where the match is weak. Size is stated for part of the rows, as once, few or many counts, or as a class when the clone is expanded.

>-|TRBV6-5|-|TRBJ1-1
CASSSGQPGIRGEAFF
TGTGCCAGCAGTTCCGGACAGCCGGGGATCAGAGGCGAAGCTTTCTTT
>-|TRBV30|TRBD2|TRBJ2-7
CAWSKRGKEYF
TGTGCCTGGAGTAAGCGGGGGAAGGAGTACTTC
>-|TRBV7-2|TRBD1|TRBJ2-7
CASSLATSRGLEQYF
TGTGCCAGCAGCTTAGCGACGTCAAGGGGGCTCGAGCAGTACTTC
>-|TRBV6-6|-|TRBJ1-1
CASSYTRTPNTEAFF
TGTGCCAGCAGTTACACTCGGACTCCGAACACTGAAGCTTTCTTT
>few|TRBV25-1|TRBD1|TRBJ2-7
CASVGQVPYEQYF
TGTGCCAGCGTGGGACAGGTCCCCTACGAGCAGTACTTC
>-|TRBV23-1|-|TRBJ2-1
CASSHERPETYNEQFF
TGCGCCAGCAGTCACGAGAGGCCGGAGACCTACAATGAGCAGTTCTTC
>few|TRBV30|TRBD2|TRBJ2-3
CAWSGAGGLTDTQYF
TGTGCCTGGAGTGGCGCGGGAGGGTTGACAGATACGCAGTATTTT
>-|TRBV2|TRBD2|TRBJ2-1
CASSRGLAGNEQFF
TGTGCCAGCAGCCGCGGACTAGCCGGTAATGAGCAGTTCTTC
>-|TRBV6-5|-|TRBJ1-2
CASSTQGDSYTF
TGTGCCAGCAGCACCCAGGGTGACAGCTACACCTTC
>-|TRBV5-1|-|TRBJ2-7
CASSLGRADEQYF
TGCGCCAGCAGCTTGGGACGCGCGGACGAGCAGTACTTC
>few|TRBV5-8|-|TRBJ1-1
CASSFDQPGGTEAFF
TGTGCCAGCAGCTTTGACCAACCCGGGGGCACTGAAGCTTTCTTT
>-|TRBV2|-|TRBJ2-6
CASSGQYSGANVLTF
TGTGCCAGCAGTGGACAGTACTCTGGGGCCAACGTCCTGACTTTC
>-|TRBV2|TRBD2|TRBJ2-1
CASRATSVGEQFF
TGTGCCAGCAGGGCCACTAGCGTTGGTGAGCAGTTCTTC
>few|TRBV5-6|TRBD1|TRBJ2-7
CASSSTGTREQYF
TGTGCCAGCAGTTCGACAGGGACGCGCGAGCAGTACTTC
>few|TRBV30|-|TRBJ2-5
CAWSVRRGETQYF
TGTGCCTGGAGTGTTAGACGGGGAGAGACCCAGTACTTC
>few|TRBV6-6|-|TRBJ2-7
CASTRQVAEGYEQYF
TGTGCCAGCACCCGACAGGTCGCCGAGGGTTACGAGCAGTACTTC
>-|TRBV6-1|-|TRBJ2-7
CASSEAVSGQDYEQYF
TGTGCCAGCAGTGAAGCGGTTTCGGGACAAGACTACGAGCAGTACTTC
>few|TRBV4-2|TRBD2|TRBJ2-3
CASSHRGLATDTQYF
TGTGCCAGCAGCCACCGCGGACTAGCGACAGATACGCAGTATTTT
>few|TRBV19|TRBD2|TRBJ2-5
CASTRGGQQETQYF
TGTGCCAGTACGCGGGGGGGCCAGCAAGAGACCCAGTACTTC
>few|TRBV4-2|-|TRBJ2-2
CASSQGYNTGELFF
TGTGCCAGCAGCCAAGGCTATAACACCGGGGAGCTGTTTTTT
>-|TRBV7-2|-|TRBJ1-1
CASSQGSVNTEAFF
TGTGCCAGCAGCCAGGGTTCCGTGAACACTGAAGCTTTCTTT
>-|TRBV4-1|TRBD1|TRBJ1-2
CASSQVGTGDYGYTF
TGCGCCAGCAGCCAAGTTGGGACAGGTGATTATGGCTACACCTTC
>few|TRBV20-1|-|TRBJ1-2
CSASENYGYTF
TGCAGTGCTAGCGAGAACTATGGCTACACCTTC
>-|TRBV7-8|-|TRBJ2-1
CASSFREISYNEQFF
TGTGCCAGCAGCTTCCGGGAGATCTCCTACAATGAGCAGTTCTTC
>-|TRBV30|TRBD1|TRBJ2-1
CAWSGTADNEQFF
TGTGCCTGGTCCGGGACAGCCGACAATGAGCAGTTCTTC
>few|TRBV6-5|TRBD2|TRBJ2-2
CASVSGRNTGELFF
TGTGCCAGTGTAAGCGGGAGGAACACCGGGGAGCTGTTTTTT
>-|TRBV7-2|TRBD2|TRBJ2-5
CASSPQLGGVGHQQTQYF
TGTGCCAGCAGCCCGCAGTTGGGAGGGGTCGGCCATCAACAGACCCAGTACTTC
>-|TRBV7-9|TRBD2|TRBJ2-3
CASSSLAGTDTQYF
TGTGCCAGCAGCTCCCTAGCGGGCACAGATACGCAGTATTTT
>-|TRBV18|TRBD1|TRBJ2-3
CASSPNRQGDTQYF
TGTGCCAGCTCACCTAATAGACAGGGAGATACGCAGTATTTT
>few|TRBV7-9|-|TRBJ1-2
CASSHSGVLGYTF
TGTGCCAGCAGCCACTCAGGGGTGCTCGGCTACACCTTC
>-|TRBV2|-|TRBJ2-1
CASSGQSRNEQFF
TGTGCCAGCAGCGGACAAAGTAGGAATGAGCAGTTCTTC
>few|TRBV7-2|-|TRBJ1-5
CASRPGWDQPQHF
TGTGCCAGCAGACCAGGGTGGGATCAGCCCCAGCATTTT
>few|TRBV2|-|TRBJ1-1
CASSPSGNTEAFF
TGTGCCAGCAGCCCCAGTGGGAACACTGAAGCTTTCTTT
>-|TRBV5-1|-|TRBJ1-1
CASSVGGSNTEAFF
TGCGCCAGCAGCGTAGGAGGGTCGAACACTGAAGCTTTCTTT
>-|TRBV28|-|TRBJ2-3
CASSLPSTDTQYF
TGTGCCAGCAGTTTACCTAGCACAGATACGCAGTATTTT
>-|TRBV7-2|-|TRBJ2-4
CASSPGQRDIQYF
TGTGCCAGCAGCCCCGGACAGAGGGACATTCAGTACTTC
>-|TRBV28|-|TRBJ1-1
CASSLGQNTEAFF
TGTGCCAGCAGTTTGGGGCAGAACACTGAAGCTTTCTTT
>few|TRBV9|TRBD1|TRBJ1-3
CASSTGTGGPGNTIYF
TGTGCCAGCAGCACAGGGACAGGAGGACCTGGAAACACCATATATTTT
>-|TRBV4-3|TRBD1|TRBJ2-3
CASSQDQGQGAVTQYF
TGCGCCAGCAGCCAAGATCAGGGGCAGGGGGCAGTTACGCAGTATTTT
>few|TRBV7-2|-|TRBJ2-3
CASSFDYTSTDTQYF
TGTGCCAGCAGCTTCGACTACACTAGCACAGATACGCAGTATTTT
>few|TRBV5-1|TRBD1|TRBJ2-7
CASSLRDRSYEQYF
TGCGCCAGCAGCCTCCGGGACAGATCCTACGAGCAGTACTTC
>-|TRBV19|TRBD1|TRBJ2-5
CASSMGFTGGVETQYF
TGTGCCAGTAGTATGGGATTTACAGGGGGAGTAGAGACCCAGTACTTC
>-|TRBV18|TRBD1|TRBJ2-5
CASSPAGGRETQYF
TGTGCCAGCTCACCGGCAGGGGGAAGAGAGACCCAGTACTTC
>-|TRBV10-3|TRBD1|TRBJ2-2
CATWGQGDGELFF
TGTGCCACCTGGGGACAGGGCGACGGGGAGCTGTTTTTT